The source of this T cell receptor beta chain is a study of cytomegalovirus exposure and HLA in healthy donors. Regarding the study as a whole: Across donors, presence/absence analyses took sequencing depth to be roughly uniform.

V shed 2 bases and J shed 0 bases, with 12 bases lying between them. Germline lookup yields CDR1 MNHEY and CDR2 SVGAGI. The CDR3 spans 16 residues. Worth noting for this clone: As yet, its antigen is unknown.

Both 60 Vbeta primers and 13 Jbeta primers went into the PCR. The authors' processing: It was a later analysis that counted some 80 million unique TCR beta chains, of which about 10 million were shared. TCRdb's copy holds only in-frame clones and misses some; the assay was immunoSEQ multiplex PCR. V, J and clone size derive from that table, while D and trimming were established from the DNA sequence. The sample holds some 110,000 clones; roughly 70% are singletons and the top ten take 1.6%. The chain carries TRBV6-5 and TRBJ2-3, with D possibly matching TRBD2 (6 bases). The sample taken for sequencing was PBMCs. The source of this sequence is a woman between 18 and 29 years old in good health and CMV-seronegative. The CDR3: CASSYNVGGSTDTQYF. DNA for the CDR3: TGTGCCAGCAGTTACAATGTGGGAGGTAGCACAGATACGCAGTATTTT.